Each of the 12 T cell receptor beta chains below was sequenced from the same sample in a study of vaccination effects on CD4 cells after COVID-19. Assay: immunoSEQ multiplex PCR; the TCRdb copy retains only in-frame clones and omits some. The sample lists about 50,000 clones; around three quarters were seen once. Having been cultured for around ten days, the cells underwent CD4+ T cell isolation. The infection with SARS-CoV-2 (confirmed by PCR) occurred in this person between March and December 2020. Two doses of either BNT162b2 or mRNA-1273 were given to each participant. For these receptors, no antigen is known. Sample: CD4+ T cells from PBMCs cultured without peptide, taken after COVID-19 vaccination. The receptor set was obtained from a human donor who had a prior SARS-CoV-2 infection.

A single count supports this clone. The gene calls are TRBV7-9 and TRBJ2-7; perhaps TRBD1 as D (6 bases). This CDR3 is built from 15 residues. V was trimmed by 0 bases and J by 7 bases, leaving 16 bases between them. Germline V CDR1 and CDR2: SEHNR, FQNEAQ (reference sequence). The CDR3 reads CASSLAPGQSREQYF. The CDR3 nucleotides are TGTGCCAGCAGCTTAGCCCCGGGACAATCGCGGGAGCAGTACTTC.

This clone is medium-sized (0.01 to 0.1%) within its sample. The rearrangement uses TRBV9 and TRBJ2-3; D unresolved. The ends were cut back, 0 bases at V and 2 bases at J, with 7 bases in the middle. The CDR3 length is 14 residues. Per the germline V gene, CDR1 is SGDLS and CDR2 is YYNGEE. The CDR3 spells CASSVGPNTDTQYF. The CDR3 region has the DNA TGTGCCAGCAGCGTAGGCCCTAACACAGATACGCAGTATTTT.

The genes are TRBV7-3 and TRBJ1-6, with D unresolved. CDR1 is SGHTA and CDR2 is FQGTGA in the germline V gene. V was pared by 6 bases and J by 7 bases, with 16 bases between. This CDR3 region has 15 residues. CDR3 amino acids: CASSSRPGGNSPLHF. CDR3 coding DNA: TGTGCCAGCAGTTCCCGGCCGGGTGGGAATTCACCCCTCCACTTT.

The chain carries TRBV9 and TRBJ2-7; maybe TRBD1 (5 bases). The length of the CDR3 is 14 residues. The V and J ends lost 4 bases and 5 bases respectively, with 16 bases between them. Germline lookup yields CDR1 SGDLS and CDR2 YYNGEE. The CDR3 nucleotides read TGTGCCAGCAGCCCCCGGCCAGGGAACCACGAGCAGTACTTC. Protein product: CASSPRPGNHEQYF.

Here the CDR3 reads CASSLGRDSYEQYF. The CDR3 coding sequence is TGCGCCAGCAGCTTGGGAAGGGACTCCTACGAGCAGTACTTC. The V call is TRBV5-1, the J call TRBJ2-7; no definite D call. V gave up 0 bases and J gave up 0 bases, with 7 bases separating them. Germline CDR1 SGHRS, CDR2 YFSETQ. The CDR3 totals 14 residues.

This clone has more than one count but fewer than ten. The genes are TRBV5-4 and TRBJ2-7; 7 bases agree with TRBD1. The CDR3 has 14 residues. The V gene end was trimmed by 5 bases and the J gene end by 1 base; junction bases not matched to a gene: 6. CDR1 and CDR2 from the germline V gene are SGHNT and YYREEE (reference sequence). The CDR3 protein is CASRSGTESYEQYF. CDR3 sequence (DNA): TGTGCCAGCAGATCCGGGACAGAGTCCTACGAGCAGTACTTC.

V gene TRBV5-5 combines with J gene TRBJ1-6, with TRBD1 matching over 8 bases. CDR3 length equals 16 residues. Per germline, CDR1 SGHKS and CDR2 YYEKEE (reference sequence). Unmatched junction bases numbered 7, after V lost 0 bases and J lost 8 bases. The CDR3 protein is CASSLAFETGDSPLHF. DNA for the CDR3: TGTGCCAGCAGCTTGGCTTTCGAGACAGGGGATTCACCCCTCCACTTT. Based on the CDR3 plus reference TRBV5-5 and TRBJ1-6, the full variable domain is DAGVTQSPTHLIKTRGQQVTLRCSPISGHKSVSWYQQVLGQGPQFIFQYYEKEERGRGNFPDRFSARQFPNYSSELNVNALLLGDSALYLCASSLAFETGDSPLHFGNGTRLTVT.

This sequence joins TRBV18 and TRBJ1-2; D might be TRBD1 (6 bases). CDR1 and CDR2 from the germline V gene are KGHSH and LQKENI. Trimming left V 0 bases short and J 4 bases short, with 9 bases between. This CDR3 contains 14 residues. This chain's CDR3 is CASSPPDRLYGYTF. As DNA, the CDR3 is TGTGCCAGCTCACCACCGGACAGACTCTATGGCTACACCTTC. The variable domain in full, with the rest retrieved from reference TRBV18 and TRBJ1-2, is NAGVMQNPRHLVRRRGQEARLRCSPMKGHSHVYWYRQLPEEGLKFMVYLQKENIIDESGMPKERFSAEFPKEGPSILRIQQVVRGDSAAYFCASSPPDRLYGYTFGSGTRLTVV.

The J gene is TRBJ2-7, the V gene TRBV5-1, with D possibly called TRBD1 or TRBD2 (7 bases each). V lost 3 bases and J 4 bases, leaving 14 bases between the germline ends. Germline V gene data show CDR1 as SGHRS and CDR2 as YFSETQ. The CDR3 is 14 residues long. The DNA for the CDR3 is TGCGCCAGCAGCTCCCAGGGGGGGGAATACGAGCAGTACTTC. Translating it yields CASSSQGGEYEQYF.

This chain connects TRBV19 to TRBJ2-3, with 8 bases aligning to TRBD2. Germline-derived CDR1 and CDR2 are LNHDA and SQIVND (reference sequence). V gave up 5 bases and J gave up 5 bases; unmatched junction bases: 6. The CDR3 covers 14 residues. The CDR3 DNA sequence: TGTGCCAGTAGTCCGGCGGGAGGCCTAGATACGCAGTATTTT. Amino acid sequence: CASSPAGGLDTQYF.

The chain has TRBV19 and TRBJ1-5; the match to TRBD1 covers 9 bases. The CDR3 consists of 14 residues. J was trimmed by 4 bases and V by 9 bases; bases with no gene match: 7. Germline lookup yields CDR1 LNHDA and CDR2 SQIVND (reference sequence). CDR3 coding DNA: TGTGCCAGCCGGACAGGGGTATGGAATCAGCCCCAGCATTTT. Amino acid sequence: CASRTGVWNQPQHF. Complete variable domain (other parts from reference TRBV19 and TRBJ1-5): DGGITQSPKYLFRKEGQNVTLSCEQNLNHDAMYWYRQDPGQGLRLIYYSQIVNDFQKGDIAEGYSVSREKKESFPLTVTSAQKNPTAFYLCASRTGVWNQPQHFGDGTRLSIL.

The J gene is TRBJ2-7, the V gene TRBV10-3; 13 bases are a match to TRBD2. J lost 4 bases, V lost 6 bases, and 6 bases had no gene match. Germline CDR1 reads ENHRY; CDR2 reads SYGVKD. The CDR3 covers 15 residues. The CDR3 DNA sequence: TGTGCCATCAGAACTAGCGGGGGGGCGGATTACGAGCAGTACTTC. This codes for CAIRTSGGADYEQYF.